The following is a T cell receptor beta chain sequence with its context. This sample was taken from a study of blood T cell repertoires in COVID-19. The CDR3 has 14 residues. V shed 3 bases and J shed 7 bases, with 16 bases lying between them. Per the germline V gene, CDR1 is SGHTS and CDR2 is YDEGEE. In the original analysis: Estimation of nucleated cell counts relied on the amplification of reference gene primers. The data were produced by immunoSEQ multiplex PCR, yet TCRdb's version contains in-frame clones alone and is incomplete. The V and J calls and clone size come from that table; D and trimming were worked out from the DNA. Of 100,000 to 150,000 clones listed, approximately 85% are singletons.

The rearrangement joins TRBV5-8 to TRBJ1-2; D may be TRBD1 (6 bases). The sample taken for sequencing was peripheral blood. The TCR sequence derives from a woman older than 75 with acute or convalescent COVID-19. The chain's CDR3 is CASSSFPGAGGYTF. The CDR3 bases are TGTGCCAGCAGCTCGTTTCCAGGGGCGGGTGGCTACACCTTC.